A selection of T cell receptor beta chains follows, all from one sample in a study of beta chain features in type 1 diabetes. Data came from immunoSEQ multiplex PCR; TCRdb stores just in-frame clones and leaves some out. The table has 120,000 to 150,000 clones, 48% seen once. Source material: Tregs from blood. Every receptor here comes from a man aged 18-30 years in good health. Both conserved end residues are part of each CDR3. D genes are given only for firm matches. Clone size is stated in some rows and not others, as once, few, many or a class when expanded.

clone_size	v_call	j_call	d_call	cdr3_nt	cdr3_aa
-	TRBV6-1	TRBJ2-7	-	TGTGCCAGCAGTGGATATGAGGAGCAGTACTTC	CASSGYEEQYF
few	TRBV2	TRBJ2-7	TRBD1	TGTGCCAGCAGGGGACAGGGCAGAGGGAACTACGAGCAGTACTTC	CASRGQGRGNYEQYF
-	TRBV9	TRBJ2-7	-	TGTGCCAGCAGCCGAACAGGTGGCGGCTCCTACGAGCAGTACTTC	CASSRTGGGSYEQYF
-	TRBV30	TRBJ1-5	-	TGTGCCTGGAGTCTGCAGGGTTTGCAGCCCCAGCATTTT	CAWSLQGLQPQHF
-	TRBV28	TRBJ1-2	TRBD1	TGTGCCAGCAGAACCGGGACAGGGTATGGCTACACCTTC	CASRTGTGYGYTF
few	TRBV5-4	TRBJ2-1	-	TGTGCCAGCAGCTATGGCGGGGGCCGAAGCTCCTACAATGAGCAGTTCTTC	CASSYGGGRSSYNEQFF
-	TRBV7-8	TRBJ1-2	-	TGTGCCAGTCGGTCCGGGAGTGATGGCTACACCTTC	CASRSGSDGYTF
-	TRBV30	TRBJ2-3	-	TGTGCCTGGAGTAATAACGCTAGAGATACGCAGTATTTT	CAWSNNARDTQYF
-	TRBV7-9	TRBJ1-1	TRBD1	TGTGCCAGCAGCTTAGCCCCCGGGACAGCTGAAGCTTTCTTT	CASSLAPGTAEAFF
-	TRBV18	TRBJ2-5	-	TGTGCCAGCTCACCACGCCAGGGTAATCAAGAGACCCAGTACTTC	CASSPRQGNQETQYF
-	TRBV28	TRBJ2-2	TRBD1	TGTGCCAGCAGGATACTATCAGGGGGCGGTGGAACCGGGGAGCTGTTTTTT	CASRILSGGGGTGELFF
few	TRBV15	TRBJ2-1	-	TGTGCCACCATGGGGATCGGGGGATATCGTGAGCAGTTCTTC	CATMGIGGYREQFF
-	TRBV5-1	TRBJ1-1	TRBD1	TGCGCCAGCAGCTTAACAGGGGGCGGAACTGAAGCTTTCTTT	CASSLTGGGTEAFF
-	TRBV5-1	TRBJ2-6	TRBD2	TGCGCCAGCAGCTTGGAGACAGCGGGAGTAAATGGGGCCAACGTCCTGACTTTC	CASSLETAGVNGANVLTF
few	TRBV9	TRBJ2-1	-	TGTGCCAGCAGCGTAGGAATTAGCGGTAACTCCTACAATGAGCAGTTCTTC	CASSVGISGNSYNEQFF